The clone carrying this T cell receptor beta chain was counted at least ten times. Its matching antigen is unknown. Approximately 10 milliliters of peripheral blood were collected from each participant. Amplification started from genomic DNA. The TCR beta CDR3 region was amplified using 30 forward and 13 reverse primers. TCRdb fed the multiplex PCR reads into MiXCR, producing one record per CDR3 protein. The sample carries fewer than 350,000 distinct CDR3 sequences, 40% to 50% recorded once. The CDR3 totals 13 residues. Germline CDR1 is LNHNV and CDR2 is YYDKDF (reference sequence). The V gene lost 1 base and the J gene lost 4 bases, with 7 bases spanning the gap. This sample is drawn from a study of type 1 and type 2 diabetes patients. Background on the study: The cohort mixed type 1 diabetes, type 2 diabetes and nondiabetic donors. Study results and limitations: Type 2 diabetes and control V and J usage correlated highly, about 0.97.

The chain combines TRBV15 with TRBJ1-1; D call uncertain. This clonotype was sampled from a man between 18 and 29 years old with type 2 diabetes. Source material: peripheral blood mononuclear cells (PBMCs). The CDR3 protein is CATSRASSTEAFF. The CDR3 coding sequence is TGTGCCACCAGCAGAGCCAGTAGCACTGAAGCTTTCTTT.